This TCR beta chain was documented in a study of blood T cell repertoires in COVID-19. Germline-derived CDR1 and CDR2 are SGHRS and YFSETQ. The CDR3 is 18 amino acids. The V and J ends lost 0 bases and 5 bases, in that order; junction bases with no gene match: 13. Some clones are missing from TCRdb's copy, which holds only in-frame ones; the method was immunoSEQ multiplex PCR. The sample yields over 150,000 clones, about nine tenths seen once. The sequence was obtained from a man between 18 and 35 years old with COVID-19, enrolled during active disease. Sample: peripheral blood. The chain is built from TRBV5-1 and TRBJ2-1, with 8 nucleotides matching TRBD1. CDR3 DNA: TGCGCCAGCAGCTTGGAGACAGGGGCCCCCGCGTGGCACAATGAGCAGTTCTTC. This codes for CASSLETGAPAWHNEQFF.